The source of this TCR beta chain is a study of shared T cell receptors in the human thymus. Sequencing was performed with immunoSEQ multiplex PCR; in TCRdb, only in-frame clones are kept and a portion is missing. The top ten hold around 0.01% of the sample, which has about 660,000 clones, 70% to 90% seen once. This clone was detected a few times. The same sample was also studied in work on human thymus T cells. Per that study: Thymus tissue for the work was resected from patients undergoing corrective heart surgery. Among unrelated individuals, related research reported thymic repertoires that overlapped highly.

The source of this sequence is a boy under two years old with a congenital heart defect. Sample: thymocytes.

The CDR3 nucleotides are TGTGCCAGCAGTGAAGGGGACAGGGGATATCTAGTAAAAGCAGATACGCAGTATTTT. Translating gives CASSEGDRGYLVKADTQYF. The chain couples TRBV2 to TRBJ2-3, with TRBD1 matching over 10 bases. The V gene's germline CDR1 is SNHLY and CDR2 FYNNEI. Unmatched junction bases numbered 14, after V lost 1 base and J lost 4 bases. CDR3 length: 19 amino acids.